Listed below are T cell receptor beta chains from one sample, sequenced in a study of blood T cell repertoires in COVID-19. Sequenced by immunoSEQ multiplex PCR; TCRdb stores in-frame clones only, minus some. Among under 350,000 clones listed, around 90% were seen once. The specimen sequenced was PBMCs or T cells enriched from blood (not recorded which). The receptors originated from a woman aged 40 to 50 who had recovered from COVID-19. Both conserved end residues are part of each CDR3. D genes are given only for firm matches. The size entry is marked missing in some rows and otherwise reads once, few, many or a size class.

D | J | length | V | size | CDR3 | DNA
- | TRBJ2-7 | 15 | TRBV27 | - | CASSLPGGFPYEQYF | TGTGCCAGCAGTTTACCCGGGGGTTTCCCCTACGAGCAGTACTTC
TRBD2 | TRBJ2-1 | 12 | TRBV6-2/TRBV6-3 | - | CASRPLAGEQFF | TGTGCCAGCAGACCTCTAGCGGGTGAGCAGTTCTTC
TRBD1 | TRBJ1-4 | 15 | TRBV2 | once | CASSEVGTGSEKLFF | TGTGCCAGCAGTGAGGTCGGGACAGGGTCTGAAAAACTGTTTTTT
TRBD2 | TRBJ2-7 | 15 | TRBV9 | - | CASSVQTSGGYEQYF | TGTGCCAGCAGCGTCCAGACTAGCGGGGGCTACGAGCAGTACTTC
TRBD1 | TRBJ1-2 | 14 | TRBV27 | once | CASSSTGWDYGYTF | TGTGCCAGCAGTTCGACAGGGTGGGACTATGGCTACACCTTC
TRBD1 | TRBJ2-1 | 15 | TRBV18 | - | CASSMGQGQHNEQFF | TGTGCCAGCTCTATGGGACAGGGGCAGCACAATGAGCAGTTCTTC
- | TRBJ1-5 | 16 | TRBV30 | - | CAWSKVGTLSNQPQHF | TGTGCCTGGAGTAAAGTGGGGACTCTCAGCAATCAGCCCCAGCATTTT
TRBD2 | TRBJ2-5 | 16 | TRBV6-2/TRBV6-3 | - | CASSPLAGYVQETQYF | TGTGCCAGCAGCCCCCTAGCGGGATATGTCCAAGAGACCCAGTACTTC
- | TRBJ2-7 | 11 | TRBV6-5 | - | CATTGFDEQYF | TGTGCCACCACAGGCTTCGACGAGCAGTACTTC
TRBD2 | TRBJ2-3 | 19 | TRBV3-1/TRBV3-2 | - | CASSLTWASPGLQADTQYF | TGTGCCAGCAGCCTAACATGGGCCTCTCCGGGACTACAGGCAGATACGCAGTATTTT
TRBD2 | TRBJ2-7 | 15 | TRBV12-5 | once | CASGSLVAGGDEQYF | TGTGCTAGTGGTTCCCTGGTAGCGGGAGGGGACGAGCAGTACTTC
TRBD1 | TRBJ2-7 | 14 | TRBV18 | - | CASSPGTGDHEQYF | TGTGCCAGCTCACCCGGGACAGGGGACCACGAGCAGTACTTC
- | TRBJ1-2 | 14 | TRBV5-5 | - | CASSEIGQSYGYTF | TGTGCCAGCAGCGAGATAGGACAAAGCTATGGCTACACCTTC
TRBD1 | TRBJ2-1 | 14 | TRBV15 | - | CATSRDRGNNEQFF | TGTGCCACCAGCAGAGACAGGGGGAACAATGAGCAGTTCTTC